Sequencing of this T cell receptor beta chain was carried out in a study of blood T cells in healthy people across ages. Study at large: About one barcoded beta molecule per two T cells came from capture by template switching.

The authors ran a second PCR of about 7 to 11 cycles using a sample-barcoded 5' primer and a J-beta primer mix. A tag from a template-switch adaptor with 12 random nucleotides marked each cDNA molecule. Using its own MiXCR run on the 5' RACE reads, TCRdb lists one record per CDR3 protein. Here the sample spans fewer than 650,000 distinct CDR3 sequences, roughly a quarter being singletons. Germline CDR1 SNHLY, CDR2 FYNNEI. V lost 2 bases and J lost 4; bases outside the gene matches: 11. The CDR3 consists of 17 residues. Another study also made use of these data, one on T cells of mothers and their children. According to that study: In this cohort, donors were three healthy Caucasian mothers plus their six children. The TCR beta CDR3 read count exceeded 9.5 million for each mother and was some 2.7 million for each child.

Sequencing input: blood. This receptor was identified in a boy between 2 and 10 years old in good health. The chain uses TRBV2 and TRBJ2-3, with 8 bases lining up with TRBD2. The CDR3: CASSESELAGNSDTQYF. In DNA form, the CDR3 reads TGTGCCAGCAGTGAAAGTGAGCTAGCGGGTAATTCAGATACGCAGTATTTT.